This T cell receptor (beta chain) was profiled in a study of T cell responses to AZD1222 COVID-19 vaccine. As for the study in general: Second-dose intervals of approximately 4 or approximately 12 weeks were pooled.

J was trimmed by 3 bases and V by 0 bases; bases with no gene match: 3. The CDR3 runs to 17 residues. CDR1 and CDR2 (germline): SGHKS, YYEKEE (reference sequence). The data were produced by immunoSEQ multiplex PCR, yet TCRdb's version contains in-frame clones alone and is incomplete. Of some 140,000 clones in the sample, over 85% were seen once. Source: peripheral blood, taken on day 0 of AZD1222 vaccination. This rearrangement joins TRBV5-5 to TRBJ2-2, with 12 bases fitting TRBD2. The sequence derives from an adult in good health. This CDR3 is CASSLASGRGDTGELFF. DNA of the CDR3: TGTGCCAGCAGCTTGGCTAGCGGGAGGGGGGACACCGGGGAGCTGTTTTTT.